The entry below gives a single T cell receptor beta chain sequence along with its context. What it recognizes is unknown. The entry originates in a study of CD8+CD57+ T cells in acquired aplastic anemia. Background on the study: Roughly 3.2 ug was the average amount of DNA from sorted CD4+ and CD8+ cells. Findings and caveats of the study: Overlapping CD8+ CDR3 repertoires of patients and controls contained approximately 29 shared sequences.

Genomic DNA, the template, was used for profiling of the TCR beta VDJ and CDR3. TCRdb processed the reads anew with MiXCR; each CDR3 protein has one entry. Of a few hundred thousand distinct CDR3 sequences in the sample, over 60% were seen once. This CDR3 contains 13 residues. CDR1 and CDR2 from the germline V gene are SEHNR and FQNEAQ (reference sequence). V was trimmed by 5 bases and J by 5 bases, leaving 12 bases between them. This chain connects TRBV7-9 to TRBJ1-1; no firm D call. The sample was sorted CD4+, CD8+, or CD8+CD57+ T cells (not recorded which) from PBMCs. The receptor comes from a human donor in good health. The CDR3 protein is CASSANPGTEAFF. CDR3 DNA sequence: TGTGCCAGCAGCGCCAACCCTGGGACTGAAGCTTTCTTT.